This T cell receptor beta chain was sequenced for a study of Graves' ophthalmopathy and Graves' hyperthyroidism. CDR1 is SQVTM, CDR2 ANQGSEA, per germline. The V end was cut by 7 bases, the J end by 10 bases, with 16 bases between. CDR3 length equals 11 residues. The study enrolled ophthalmopathy donors with moderate-to-severe activity, CAS ≥3, NOSPECS ≥4 and duration under 3 months. Pregnancy or lactation, uncontrolled infections and other autoimmune diseases were grounds for excluding patients. Clinical symptoms, serum thyroxine, TRAb, thyroid ultrasound and orbital computed tomography formed the basis of diagnosis. This clonotype was found once. Transcripts of RNA were the source for amplifying TCR beta CDR3 regions. Following a first-round RT-PCR that used HTBI primers, a second-round multiplex PCR was carried out. TCRdb independently ran MiXCR on the multiplex PCR reads; one entry per CDR3 protein. The repertoire includes about 740,000 distinct CDR3 sequences, roughly 40% of them detected once, and roughly 46% sits in the top ten.

The V gene is TRBV29-1, the J gene TRBJ1-1, with D tentatively TRBD1 (6 bases). Material: peripheral blood. The source is an adult man with Graves' ophthalmopathy. CDR3: CSGKDRSAAFF. The CDR3 DNA reads TGCAGCGGGAAAGACAGGTCGGCAGCTTTCTTT.